Sequencing of this TCR beta chain was carried out in a study of shared clonotypes between healthy human individuals (dated by TCRdb to 2018 to 2020). Background for the entire study: A couple of women and three men aged 18 to 49 years were included in the cohort. Libraries were prepared and TCR repertoires were sequenced by different laboratories using diverse techniques, in order to increase sequencing depth and limit assay-specific biases. Blood TCR repertoires of five healthy adults were deeply sequenced to estimate repertoire size and the extent of clonotype sharing between individuals. Between about 0.8 and 9 billion PBMCs per donor were obtained by leukapheresis. Per donor, three plates each were used for CD4 naive and CD4 memory, two for CD8 naive, and one for CD8 memory. What the study reported, not specific to this receptor: Even with the large sequencing depth, rarefaction of the sorted-subset datasets indicated that sequencing was incomplete. Clonotypes shared by all four sorted-subset donors showed higher generation probabilities than non-shared clonotypes. The small number of donors limited the genetic and exposure-history diversity represented. When a few donors were compared, the shared fraction of clonotypes was about 5.5% for naive CD4, around 3.5% for naive CD8, 2.3% for memory CD4, and about 0.36% for memory CD8. Based on pairwise subsampling, the degree of clonotype sharing among donors was expected to be affected by sequencing depth. Only blood was sampled, and tissue TCR repertoires likely differ from those in blood. Naive subsets generally had larger estimated clonotype richness than memory subsets.

TCR CDR3 regions were amplified from genomic DNA by multiplex PCR using the deep immunoSEQ assay. Extracted genomic DNA from each cell subset was distributed evenly across all wells of several immunoSEQ 96-well plates, and each plate was treated as a replicate. For sorted subsets, each replicate PCR was loaded with 200 ng genomic DNA, equivalent to about 30,000 T cell genomes. Purified libraries were measured with a Qubit 3.0 fluorometer, size-checked on a Bioanalyzer 2100, and measured again with the KAPA Library Quantification kit. Every immunoSEQ 96-well plate was sequenced on a dedicated single-read 150-cycle Illumina NextSeq 550 flow cell. The authors' analysis ran thus. Because the immunoSEQ output included only junctional sequences and no quality scores, the filtering could not be the same as the filtering used for full-length reads. To assign V/J genes and CDR3, sequences were annotated using PyIR, a Python wrapper for IgBLAST v1.9, with IMGT germline references. Reads were removed for weak V/J assignments (E-value above 1e-6), missing CDR3, stop codons, out-of-frame junctions, or ambiguous translated residues. V3J clonotypes were defined as sequences sharing an identical inferred V gene, J gene, and CDR3 amino acid sequence. Percentage overlap between repertoires was calculated by dividing the number of shared unique clonotypes by the size of the smaller repertoire. Richness of each repertoire was evaluated using RTK rarefaction, the Chao1 estimator, and Recon v2.1 estimates of unobserved clonotypes. For all TCRbeta clonotypes obtained by the gDNA method from a handful of donors, generation probabilities were computed with OLGA. This immuneACCESS table, as held by TCRdb, lists in-frame sequences with V and J called but not all clones. Of the missing ones, under half trace to an unresolved V gene in checked studies; the others have no known cause. The DNA gave D and trimming, while V, J and clone size come from that table. The sample data list about 2.3 million clones, and less than 95% of these were observed just once. Approximately 0.41% of the sample lies in the top ten.

The donors were healthy, HIV-negative adults with no recently reported acute infections or vaccinations. Every donor was a Caucasian adult residing in Nashville, Tennessee, USA. Magnetic negative selection was used to enrich CD4+ T cells, after which naive cells were positively selected on CD45RA and the negative fraction became the memory subset. After blood collection by leukapheresis, PBMCs were isolated using Ficoll-Histopaque density gradient centrifugation and then cryopreserved in the vapor phase of liquid nitrogen. Purity and quantity of every magnetically sorted T cell population were checked by analytical flow cytometry. Genomic DNA was isolated from every sorted fraction and measured by UV absorbance on a Nanodrop 2000c. The CDR3, from cysteine to phenylalanine, totals 14 residues. Of all the DNA, just the CDR3 is kept, 42 bases in frame from base 1. The germline V gene yields SGHVS for CDR1 and FQNEAQ for CDR2. V gives up 4 bases and J gives up 2 bases, and the segment between their germline ends measures 12 bases.

As concerns this clone: Its target antigen remains unknown. Base qualities are not recorded, but no much larger clone differs from it by a single base.

Sequenced: naive CD4+ T cells from PBMCs. The cell subset or site label, as the study defines it: CD45RA+ positively selected. This TCR derives from a man between 18 and 29 years old in good health. Some clones in this sample may be carry-over from other donors' samples. The V and J genes are TRBV7-8 and TRBJ2-7; no D gene is confidently identified. The CDR3 loop reads CASSWGSLTYEQYF. In nucleotides, the sequence is TGTGCCAGCAGCTGGGGAAGCCTGACCTACGAGCAGTACTTC.